What follows are 11 T cell receptor beta chains derived from one specimen sequenced in a study of shared clonotypes between healthy human individuals (TCRdb year 2020). Libraries came from the immunoSEQ multiplex PCR assay. TCRdb stores this immuneACCESS table with in-frame sequences only. Part of the clones is absent; in the studies checked, under half of the shortfall reflects unresolved V genes, and no reason is known for the rest. The sample table lists about 1.4 million clones, approximately 96% of them with a count of one. Of the sample, roughly 1.2% is held by the ten largest clones. The sample was naive CD4+ T cells sorted from blood. Sample cell subset or site, as interpreted from the label and publication: CD45RA+ positively selected. Receptor source: a man in his thirties or forties in good health.

This chain connects TRBV18 to TRBJ2-5; D is perhaps TRBD2 (5 bases). V dropped 2 bases and J dropped 3 bases, with 10 bases sitting between them. The CDR3 spans 14 residues. CDR1 KGHSH and CDR2 LQKENI come from the germline V gene. The CDR3 loop is CASSPSSPEETQYF. In nucleotides, the CDR3 is TGTGCCAGCTCACCATCTAGCCCCGAAGAGACCCAGTACTTC.

As regards this clone: Other nucleotide sequences in the sample specify the same CDR3. This sequence joins TRBV28 and TRBJ1-2; D remains ambiguous. Germline CDR1 reads MDHEN; CDR2 reads SYDVKM. This CDR3 contains 12 residues. Trimming took 3 bases from V and 3 from J, leaving 5 bases between them. The CDR3 sequence: CASSFLDYGYTF. In DNA form, the CDR3 reads TGTGCCAGCAGTTTCCTGGACTATGGCTACACCTTC.

V gene TRBV27 combines with J gene TRBJ2-7, with 9 bases matching TRBD1. Germline assignment: CDR1 MNHEY and CDR2 SMNVEV (reference sequence). The junction had 16 bases not matched to a gene; V was cut back by 0 bases and J by 1 base. The CDR3 consists of 20 residues. CDR3 in DNA: TGTGCCAGCAGTTTATCGTTCCTACAATTACAGGGGGCGAATTCCTACGAGCAGTACTTC. This sequence encodes CASSLSFLQLQGANSYEQYF.

The chain has TRBV5-1 and TRBJ2-7; 7 nucleotides align to TRBD2. V gave up 3 bases and J gave up 0 bases; unmatched junction bases: 6. Germline V gene lookup returns CDR1 SGHRS and CDR2 YFSETQ. This CDR3 spans 15 amino acids. The CDR3 coding sequence is TGCGCCAGCAGCTACAAGGGACTAACCTCCTACGAGCAGTACTTC. Protein sequence: CASSYKGLTSYEQYF. The full variable domain, in which reference TRBV5-1 and TRBJ2-7 provide the parts outside the CDR3, is KAGVTQTPRYLIKTRGQQVTLSCSPISGHRSVSWYQQTPGQGLQFLFEYFSETQRNKGNFPGRFSGRQFSNSRSEMNVSTLELGDSALYLCASSYKGLTSYEQYFGPGTRLTVT.

This clone was observed a handful of times. The V and J genes are TRBV25-1 and TRBJ2-7; unclear D gene. The CDR3 is made up of 11 amino acids. Trimming cost V 4 bases and J 5 bases, with 6 bases left between them. Germline V gene data show CDR1 as MGHDK and CDR2 as SYGVNS. Here the CDR3 DNA reads TGTGCCAGCAGTGTGCGCGACGAGCAGTACTTC. Translated, it gives CASSVRDEQYF.

The V and J genes are TRBV6-1 and TRBJ2-3; D gene ambiguous. CDR1 is MNHNS and CDR2 is SASEGT in the germline V gene. This CDR3 region has 14 residues. Trimming removed 2 bases from V and 1 base from J, with 7 bases in between. CDR3 amino acids: CASSERTGTDTQYF. In nucleotides, the CDR3 is TGTGCCAGCAGTGAAAGAACAGGCACAGATACGCAGTATTTT.

The chain links TRBV7-3 to TRBJ2-2, with D unresolved. The V gene's germline CDR1 is SGHTA and CDR2 FQGTGA. Trimming shortened V by 5 bases and J by 8 bases, and 9 bases separated the two germline ends. The CDR3 runs to 12 residues. The CDR3 sequence is CASSPIPGELFF. The CDR3 nucleotides read TGTGCCAGCAGCCCTATCCCTGGGGAGCTGTTTTTT. The full variable domain, rest sourced from reference TRBV7-3 and TRBJ2-2, is GAGVSQTPSNKVTEKGKYVELRCDPISGHTALYWYRQSLGQGPEFLIYFQGTGAADDSGLPNDRFFAVRPEGSVSTLKIQRTERGDSAVYLCASSPIPGELFFGEGSRLTVL.

For this clone: The same CDR3 can be traced to other DNA sequences in this sample. The chain's CDR3 is CASSRTGGYNEQFF. As DNA, the CDR3 is TGTGCCAGCAGTAGGACAGGGGGCTACAATGAGCAGTTCTTC. The rearrangement uses TRBV6-1 and TRBJ2-1; 10 bases align to TRBD1. The CDR3 contains 14 residues. In germline, CDR1 is MNHNS, CDR2 SASEGT. J lost 3 bases, V lost 5 bases, and 1 base had no gene match.

V gene TRBV7-2 combines with J gene TRBJ2-7, with a tentative D call TRBD1 (6 bases). V was shortened by 2 bases and J by 5 bases, with 10 bases between the two germline ends. The germline CDR1 and CDR2 sequences are SGHTA and FQGNSA. The CDR3 is 13 amino acids. DNA for the CDR3: TGTGCCAGCAGCTTACCCGACAGGAACGAGCAGTACTTC. Its translation: CASSLPDRNEQYF.

The chain links TRBV5-5 to TRBJ2-1, with D unresolved. CDR1 and CDR2 from the germline V gene are SGHKS and YYEKEE (reference sequence). The CDR3 length is 16 residues. V was pared by 0 bases and J by 9 bases, with 19 bases between. CDR3 sequence reads: CASSLADPMTMGEQFF. For the CDR3, the DNA is TGTGCCAGCAGCTTGGCCGATCCAATGACAATGGGTGAGCAGTTCTTC.

The chain employs TRBV5-4 and TRBJ2-1, with D possibly being TRBD2 (6 bases). This CDR3 contains 16 residues. V was cut by 7 bases and J by 4 bases, with 21 bases left in between. The germline V gene encodes CDR1 SGHNT and CDR2 YYREEE (reference sequence). This CDR3 is CASGSSGGRVYNEQFF. CDR3 bases: TGTGCCAGCGGGAGTAGCGGAGGTAGGGTTTACAATGAGCAGTTCTTC. The entire variable domain, with the rest obtained from reference TRBV5-4 and TRBJ2-1, is as follows: ETGVTQSPTHLIKTRGQQVTLRCSSQSGHNTVSWYQQALGQGPQFIFQYYREEENGRGNFPPRFSGLQFPNYSSELNVNALELDDSALYLCASGSSGGRVYNEQFFGPGTRLTVL.